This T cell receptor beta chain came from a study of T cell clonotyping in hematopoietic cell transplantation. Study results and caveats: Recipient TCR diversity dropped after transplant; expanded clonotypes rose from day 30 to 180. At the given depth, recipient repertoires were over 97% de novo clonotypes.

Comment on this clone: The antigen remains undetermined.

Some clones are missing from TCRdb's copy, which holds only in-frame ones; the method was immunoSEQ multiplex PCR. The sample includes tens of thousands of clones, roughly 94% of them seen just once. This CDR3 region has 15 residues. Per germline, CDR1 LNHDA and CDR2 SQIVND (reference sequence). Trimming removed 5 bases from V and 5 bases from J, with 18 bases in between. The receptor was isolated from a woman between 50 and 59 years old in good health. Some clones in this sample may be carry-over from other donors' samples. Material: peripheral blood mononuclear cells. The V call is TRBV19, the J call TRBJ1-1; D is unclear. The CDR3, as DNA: TGTGCCAGTAGTTCAACACCCTCCGTGGGGACTGAAGCTTTCTTT. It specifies CASSSTPSVGTEAFF.